This TCR beta chain appears in the sequencing data of a study of blood T cell repertoires in COVID-19. Measured with immunoSEQ multiplex PCR; TCRdb has only the in-frame clones, and not every one. The table shows around 150,000 clones, with roughly 90% occurring only once. This CDR3 region has 11 residues. Trimming stripped 9 bases from V and 2 bases from J, with 5 bases between. The V gene's germline CDR1 is KGHDR and CDR2 SFDVKD. Sequenced: peripheral blood. The receptor was derived from a man in his thirties or forties with COVID-19, enrolled during active disease. J is TRBJ2-3 and V is TRBV24-1; D call uncertain. The CDR3 spells CATADTDTQYF. As DNA, the CDR3 is TGTGCCACCGCAGACACAGATACGCAGTATTTT.